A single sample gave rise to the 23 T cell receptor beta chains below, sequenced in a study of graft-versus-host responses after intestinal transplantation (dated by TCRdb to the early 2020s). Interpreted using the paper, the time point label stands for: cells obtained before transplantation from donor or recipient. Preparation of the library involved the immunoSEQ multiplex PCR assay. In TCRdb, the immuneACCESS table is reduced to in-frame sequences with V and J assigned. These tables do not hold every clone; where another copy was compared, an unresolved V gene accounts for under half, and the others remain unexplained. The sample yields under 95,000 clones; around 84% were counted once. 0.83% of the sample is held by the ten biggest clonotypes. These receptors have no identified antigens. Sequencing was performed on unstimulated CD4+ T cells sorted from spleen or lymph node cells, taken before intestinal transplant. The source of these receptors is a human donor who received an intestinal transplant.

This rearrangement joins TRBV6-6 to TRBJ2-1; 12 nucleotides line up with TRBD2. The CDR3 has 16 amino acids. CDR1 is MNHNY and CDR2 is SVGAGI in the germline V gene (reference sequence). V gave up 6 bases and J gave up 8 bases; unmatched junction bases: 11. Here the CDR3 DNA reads TGTGCCAGCAGGCGGAACCTAGCGGGGGGGCTCGATGAGCAGTTCTTC. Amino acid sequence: CASRRNLAGGLDEQFF.

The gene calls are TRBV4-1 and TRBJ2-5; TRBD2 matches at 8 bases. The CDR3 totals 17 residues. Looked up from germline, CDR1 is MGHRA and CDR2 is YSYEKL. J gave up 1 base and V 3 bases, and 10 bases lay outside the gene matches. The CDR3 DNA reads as TGCGCCAGCAGCCAGGCACTCGGGGCGGGGGGCCAAGAGACCCAGTACTTC. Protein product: CASSQALGAGGQETQYF.

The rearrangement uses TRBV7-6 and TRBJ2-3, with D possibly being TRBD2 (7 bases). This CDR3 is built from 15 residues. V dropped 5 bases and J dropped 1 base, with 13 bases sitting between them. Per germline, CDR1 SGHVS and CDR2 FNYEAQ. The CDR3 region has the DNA TGTGCCAGCAGCCAAGGGGGAGGGGGCACAGATACGCAGTATTTT. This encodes CASSQGGGGTDTQYF.

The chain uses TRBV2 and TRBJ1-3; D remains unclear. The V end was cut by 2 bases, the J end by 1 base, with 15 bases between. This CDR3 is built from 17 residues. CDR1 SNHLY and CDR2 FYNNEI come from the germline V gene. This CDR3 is CASSESWGRESGNTIYF. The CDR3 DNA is TGTGCCAGCAGTGAAAGCTGGGGTAGGGAGTCTGGAAACACCATATATTTT.

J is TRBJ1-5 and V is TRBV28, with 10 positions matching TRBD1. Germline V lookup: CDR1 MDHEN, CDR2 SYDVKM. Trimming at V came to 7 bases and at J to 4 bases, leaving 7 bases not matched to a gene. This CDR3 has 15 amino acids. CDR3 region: CASTQLGQGNQPQHF. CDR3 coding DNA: TGTGCCAGCACCCAACTGGGACAGGGGAATCAGCCCCAGCATTTT.

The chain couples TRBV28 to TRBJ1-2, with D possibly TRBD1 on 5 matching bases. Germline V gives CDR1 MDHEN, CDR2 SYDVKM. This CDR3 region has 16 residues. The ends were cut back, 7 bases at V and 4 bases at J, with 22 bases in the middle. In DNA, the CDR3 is TGTGCCAGCACCTTACCTGGGGGGGGATCGGGCTATGGCTACACCTTC. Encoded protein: CASTLPGGGSGYGYTF.

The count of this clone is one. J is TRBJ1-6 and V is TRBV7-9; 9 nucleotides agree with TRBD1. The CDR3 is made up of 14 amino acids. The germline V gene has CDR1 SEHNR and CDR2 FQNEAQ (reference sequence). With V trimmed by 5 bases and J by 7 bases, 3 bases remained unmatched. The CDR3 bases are TGTGCCAGCAGCCCGGGACAGGGAAATTCACCCCTCCACTTT. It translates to CASSPGQGNSPLHF.

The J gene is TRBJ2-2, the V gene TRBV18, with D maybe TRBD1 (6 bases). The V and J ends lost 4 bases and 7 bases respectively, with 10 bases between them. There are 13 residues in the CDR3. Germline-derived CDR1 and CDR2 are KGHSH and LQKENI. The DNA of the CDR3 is TGTGCCAGCTCACGACAGGCTTTCGGGGAGCTGTTTTTT. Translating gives CASSRQAFGELFF.

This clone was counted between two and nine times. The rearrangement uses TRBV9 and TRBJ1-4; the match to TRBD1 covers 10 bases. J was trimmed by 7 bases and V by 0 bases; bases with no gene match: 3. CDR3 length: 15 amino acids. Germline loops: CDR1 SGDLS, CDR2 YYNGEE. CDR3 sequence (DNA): TGTGCCAGCAGCGTAGTAGGGGACAGGGGTGAAAAACTGTTTTTT. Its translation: CASSVVGDRGEKLFF.

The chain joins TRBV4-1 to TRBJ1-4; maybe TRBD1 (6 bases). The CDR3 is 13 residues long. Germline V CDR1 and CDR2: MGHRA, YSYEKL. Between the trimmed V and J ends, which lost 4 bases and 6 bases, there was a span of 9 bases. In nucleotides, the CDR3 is TGCGCCAGCAGCCTCAGGGGTGATGAAAAACTGTTTTTT. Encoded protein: CASSLRGDEKLFF.

The CDR3 here is CASSEEGDSNQPQHF. In DNA, the CDR3 is TGTGCCAGCAGTGAAGAGGGGGATAGCAATCAGCCCCAGCATTTT. This sequence joins TRBV2 and TRBJ1-5; D is perhaps TRBD1 (6 bases). The germline V and J ends were trimmed by 1 base and 0 bases, with 7 bases remaining between them. Per germline, CDR1 SNHLY and CDR2 FYNNEI. The CDR3 has 15 amino acids.

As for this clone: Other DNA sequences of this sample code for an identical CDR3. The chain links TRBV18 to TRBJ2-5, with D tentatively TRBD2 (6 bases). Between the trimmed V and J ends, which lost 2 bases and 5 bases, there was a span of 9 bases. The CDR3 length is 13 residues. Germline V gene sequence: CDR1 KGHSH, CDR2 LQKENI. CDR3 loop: CASSPGTGETQYF. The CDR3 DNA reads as TGTGCCAGCTCACCAGGGACTGGCGAGACCCAGTACTTC.

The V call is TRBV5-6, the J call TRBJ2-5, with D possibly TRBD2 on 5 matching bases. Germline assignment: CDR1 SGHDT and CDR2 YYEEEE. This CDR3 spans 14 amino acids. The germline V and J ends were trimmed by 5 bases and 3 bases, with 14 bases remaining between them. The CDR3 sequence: CASRPEVSKETQYF. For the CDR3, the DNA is TGTGCCAGCAGGCCGGAGGTCAGTAAAGAGACCCAGTACTTC.

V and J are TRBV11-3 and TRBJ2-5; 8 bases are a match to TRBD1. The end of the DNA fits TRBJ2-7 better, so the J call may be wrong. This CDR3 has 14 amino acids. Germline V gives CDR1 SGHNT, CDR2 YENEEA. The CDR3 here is CASSPTGAPYEQYF. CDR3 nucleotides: TGTGCCAGCAGCCCGACAGGGGCCCCTTACGAGCAGTACTTC.

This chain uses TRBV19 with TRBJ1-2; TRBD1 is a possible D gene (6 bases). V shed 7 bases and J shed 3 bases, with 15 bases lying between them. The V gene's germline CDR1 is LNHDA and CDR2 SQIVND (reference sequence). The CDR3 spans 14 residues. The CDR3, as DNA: TGTGCCAGTAACCTGGGACACGCCGACTATGGCTACACCTTC. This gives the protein CASNLGHADYGYTF.

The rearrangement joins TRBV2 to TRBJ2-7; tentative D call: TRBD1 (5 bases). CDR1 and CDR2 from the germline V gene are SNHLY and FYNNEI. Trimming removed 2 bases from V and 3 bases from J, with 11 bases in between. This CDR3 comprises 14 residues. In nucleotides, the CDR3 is TGTGCCAGCAGTGAAATGAAAAGGGGCTACGAGCAGTACTTC. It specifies CASSEMKRGYEQYF.

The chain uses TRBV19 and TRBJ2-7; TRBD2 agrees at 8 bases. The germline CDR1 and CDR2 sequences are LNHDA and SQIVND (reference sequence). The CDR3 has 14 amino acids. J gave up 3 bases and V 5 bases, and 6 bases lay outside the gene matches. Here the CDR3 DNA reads TGTGCCAGTAGTCGTAGCGGGGACGACTACGAGCAGTACTTC. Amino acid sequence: CASSRSGDDYEQYF.

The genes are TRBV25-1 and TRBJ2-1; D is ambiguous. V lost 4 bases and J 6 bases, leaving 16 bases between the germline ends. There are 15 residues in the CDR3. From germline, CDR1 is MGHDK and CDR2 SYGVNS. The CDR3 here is CASSAPFGGINEQFF. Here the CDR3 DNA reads TGTGCCAGCAGTGCGCCCTTTGGCGGCATCAATGAGCAGTTCTTC.

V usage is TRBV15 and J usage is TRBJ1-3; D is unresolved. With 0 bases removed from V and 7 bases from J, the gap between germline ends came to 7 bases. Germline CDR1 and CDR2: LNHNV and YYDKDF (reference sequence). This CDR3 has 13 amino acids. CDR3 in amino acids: CATSRDRSNTIYF. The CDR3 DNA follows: TGTGCCACCAGCAGAGACCGGAGCAACACCATATATTTT. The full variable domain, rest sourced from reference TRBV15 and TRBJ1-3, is DAMVIQNPRYQVTQFGKPVTLSCSQTLNHNVMYWYQQKSSQAPKLLFHYYDKDFNNEADTPDNFQSRRPNTSFCFLDIRSPGLGDTAMYLCATSRDRSNTIYFGEGSWLTVV.

The CDR3, as DNA: TGTGCCAGCCAACCTGGGGGGGGCCAAGAGACCCAGTACTTC. It translates to CASQPGGGQETQYF. The V gene is TRBV28, the J gene TRBJ2-5, with 7 bases that match TRBD2. The germline V gene has CDR1 MDHEN and CDR2 SYDVKM. The CDR3 has 14 amino acids. With 8 bases clipped from V and 1 base from J, the junction kept 7 bases outside the gene matches.

The CDR3 spells CASSLAGQGASGANVLTF. The CDR3 nucleotides are TGCGCCAGCAGCTTGGCCGGACAGGGGGCCTCTGGGGCCAACGTCCTGACTTTC. The rearrangement uses TRBV5-1 and TRBJ2-6, with 11 bases fitting TRBD1. J lost 0 bases, V lost 0 bases, and 2 bases had no gene match. Germline CDR1 and CDR2: SGHRS and YFSETQ. The CDR3 contains 18 residues.

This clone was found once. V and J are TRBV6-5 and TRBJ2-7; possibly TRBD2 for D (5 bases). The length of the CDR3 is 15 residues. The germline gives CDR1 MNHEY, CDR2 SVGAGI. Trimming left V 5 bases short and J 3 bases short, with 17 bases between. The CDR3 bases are TGTGCCAGCAGTCCCTCCGGGGTATTAGACTACGAGCAGTACTTC. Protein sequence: CASSPSGVLDYEQYF.

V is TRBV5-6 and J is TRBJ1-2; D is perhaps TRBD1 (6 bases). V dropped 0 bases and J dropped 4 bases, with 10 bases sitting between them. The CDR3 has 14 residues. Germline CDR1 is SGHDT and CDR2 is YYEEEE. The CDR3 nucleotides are TGTGCCAGCAGCTTGGTACAGGGACCCTATGGCTACACCTTC. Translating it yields CASSLVQGPYGYTF.